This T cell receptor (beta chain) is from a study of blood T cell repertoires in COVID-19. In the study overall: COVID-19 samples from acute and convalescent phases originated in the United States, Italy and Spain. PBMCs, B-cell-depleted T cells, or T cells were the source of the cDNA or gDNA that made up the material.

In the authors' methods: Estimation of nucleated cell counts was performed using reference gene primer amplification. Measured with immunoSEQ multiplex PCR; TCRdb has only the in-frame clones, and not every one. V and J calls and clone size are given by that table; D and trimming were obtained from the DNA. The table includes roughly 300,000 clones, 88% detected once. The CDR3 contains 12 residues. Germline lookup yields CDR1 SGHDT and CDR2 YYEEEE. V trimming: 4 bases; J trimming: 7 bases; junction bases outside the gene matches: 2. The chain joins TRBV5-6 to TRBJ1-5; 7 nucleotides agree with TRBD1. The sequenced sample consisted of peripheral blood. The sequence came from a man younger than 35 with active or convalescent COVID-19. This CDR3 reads CASSPGGQPQHF. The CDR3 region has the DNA TGTGCCAGCAGCCCAGGGGGACAGCCCCAGCATTTT.